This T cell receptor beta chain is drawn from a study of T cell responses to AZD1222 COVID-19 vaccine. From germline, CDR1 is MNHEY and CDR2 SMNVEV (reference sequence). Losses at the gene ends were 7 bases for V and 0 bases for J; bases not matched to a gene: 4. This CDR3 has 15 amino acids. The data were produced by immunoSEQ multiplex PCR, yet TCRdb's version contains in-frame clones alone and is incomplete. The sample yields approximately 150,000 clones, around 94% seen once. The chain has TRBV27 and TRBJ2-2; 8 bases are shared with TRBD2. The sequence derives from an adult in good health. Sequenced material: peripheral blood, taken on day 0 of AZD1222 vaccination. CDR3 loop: CASTYGGANTGELFF. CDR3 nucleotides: TGTGCCAGCACTTACGGGGGGGCGAACACCGGGGAGCTGTTTTTT.